The next 14 T cell receptor beta chains were all read from a single sample in a study of T cells after yellow fever vaccination. Each CDR3 protein gets one entry after TCRdb re-called the 5' RACE reads with MiXCR. The sample consists of about 340,000 distinct CDR3 sequences, 8.5% to 10% of them appearing once. The sequencing here drew on PBMCs, taken on the day of the first yellow fever vaccination. Source of these receptors: a man in his late teens or twenties who received the YFV17D yellow fever vaccine.

In this sample, this clonotype turned up a few times. This chain connects TRBV4-1 to TRBJ2-1; 10 bases fit TRBD2. CDR1 and CDR2 from the germline V gene are MGHRA and YSYEKL. Unmatched junction bases numbered 6, after V lost 0 bases and J lost 7 bases. The CDR3 is 16 residues long. In DNA form, the CDR3 reads TGCGCCAGCAGCCAAGAGGGAGCGGGGGGGTGGAATGAGCAGTTCTTC. Amino acid sequence: CASSQEGAGGWNEQFF.

This clonotype occurred a few times. This chain links TRBV6-2 or TRBV6-3 with TRBJ2-5; D is unresolved. Germline-derived CDR1 and CDR2 are MNHEY and SVGEGT. V lost 2 bases and J 1 base, leaving 14 bases between the germline ends. The length of the CDR3 is 16 residues. CDR3: CASSYALTGRQETQYF. CDR3 nucleotides: TGTGCCAGCAGTTACGCCTTAACGGGTCGCCAAGAGACCCAGTACTTC.

This chain links TRBV20-1 with TRBJ2-1; either TRBD1 or TRBD2 may fit D (6 bases each). Trimming removed 2 bases at V and 4 bases at J, with 12 bases between. This CDR3 region has 14 residues. Per the germline V gene, CDR1 is DFQATT and CDR2 is SNEGSKA (reference sequence). The DNA for the CDR3 is TGCAGTGCTAGACACGGGGGCCCATACAATGAGCAGTTCTTC. Translated, it gives CSARHGGPYNEQFF.

This clonotype was picked up a small number of times. The chain links TRBV19 to TRBJ2-7; TRBD1 agrees at 7 bases. In germline, CDR1 is LNHDA, CDR2 SQIVND (reference sequence). Trimming cost V 5 bases and J 0 bases; bases outside gene matches: 4. The CDR3 spans 14 residues. The CDR3 here is CASSARDSSYEQYF. The CDR3 DNA is TGTGCCAGTAGTGCCCGGGACAGCTCCTACGAGCAGTACTTC.

The rearrangement links TRBV7-2 to TRBJ2-5; D might be TRBD1 (7 bases). This CDR3 is built from 17 residues. The ends were cut back, 5 bases at V and 2 bases at J, with 21 bases in the middle. Germline lookup yields CDR1 SGHTA and CDR2 FQGNSA. The CDR3 region is CASSPLTSEGAQETQYF. CDR3 bases: TGTGCCAGCAGCCCCTTGACTAGTGAGGGGGCTCAAGAGACCCAGTACTTC. Filled out from reference TRBV7-2 and TRBJ2-5, the complete variable domain reads GAGVSQSPSNKVTEKGKDVELRCDPISGHTALYWYRQSLGQGLEFLIYFQGNSAPDKSGLPSDRFSAERTGGSVSTLTIQRTQQEDSAVYLCASSPLTSEGAQETQYFGPGTRLLVL.

In its sample, this clonotype was seen a few times. The gene calls are TRBV20-1 and TRBJ2-4; TRBD2 matches at 11 bases. Per germline, CDR1 DFQATT and CDR2 SNEGSKA (reference sequence). V shed 0 bases and J 8 bases; nucleotides not matched to a gene: 3. This CDR3 spans 14 amino acids. The CDR3 protein is CSARDLAGGHIQYF. CDR3 nucleotide sequence: TGCAGTGCTAGAGATCTAGCGGGGGGTCACATTCAGTACTTC.

The chain links TRBV12-3 or TRBV12-4 to TRBJ2-5; 8 positions agree with TRBD2. CDR3 length: 13 residues. Trimming cost V 8 bases and J 10 bases; bases outside gene matches: 12. The CDR3 region has the DNA TGTGCCAGCTCGGCTAGCGGGCCAAGTGGCCAGTACTTC. Protein product: CASSASGPSGQYF.

The chain carries TRBV6-2 or TRBV6-3 and TRBJ1-1; no clear D. V was trimmed by 6 bases and J by 4 bases, leaving 12 bases between them. CDR1 is MNHEY and CDR2 is SVGEGT in the germline V gene. CDR3 length: 13 amino acids. The CDR3 DNA reads TGTGCCAGCAGGAGCCCAGGACGCACTGAAGCTTTCTTT. Translating it yields CASRSPGRTEAFF.

V usage is TRBV7-9 and J usage is TRBJ1-5, with TRBD1 matching 7 bases. Germline V gene sequence: CDR1 SEHNR, CDR2 FQNEAQ (reference sequence). The trim removed 4 bases at V and 5 bases at J, leaving 5 bases unmatched. The CDR3 extends over 14 amino acids. The CDR3 spells CASSSRTGDQPQHF. DNA of the CDR3: TGTGCCAGCAGCTCCCGGACAGGCGATCAGCCCCAGCATTTT.

This clonotype was detected a few times. The chain has TRBV19 and TRBJ2-1; the D gene could be TRBD1 or TRBD2 (5 bases each). V lost 6 bases, J lost 8 bases, and 17 bases lay in between. This CDR3 is built from 14 residues. Germline CDR1 reads LNHDA; CDR2 reads SQIVND (reference sequence). CDR3 sequence: CASSRGLGGDEQFF. CDR3 DNA: TGTGCCAGTAGCCGCGGGCTTGGGGGAGATGAGCAGTTCTTC.

The chain joins TRBV20-1 to TRBJ1-4; the D is unclear. V was shortened by 5 bases and J by 5 bases, with 9 bases between the two germline ends. Germline CDR1 and CDR2: DFQATT and SNEGSKA (reference sequence). The length of the CDR3 is 12 residues. The CDR3 DNA reads as TGCAGTGCTGCCACGGGGAATGAAAAACTGTTTTTT. It specifies CSAATGNEKLFF.

This clonotype has only a few counts. This chain uses TRBV5-4 with TRBJ1-6, with 10 bases lining up with TRBD1. The CDR3 runs 15 residues. CDR1 SGHNT and CDR2 YYREEE come from the germline V gene (reference sequence). After removal of 4 bases from V and 13 bases from J, the junction contained 11 bases not matched to a gene. The CDR3 coding sequence is TGTGCCAGCAGCGCCCCGGGACAGGGGCTTCTCCCCCTCCACTTT. Protein sequence: CASSAPGQGLLPLHF.

This clonotype was detected a few times. DNA for the CDR3: TGCGCCAGCAGCCAAGTTGGTTCCGGCAATGAGCAGTTCTTC. Protein product: CASSQVGSGNEQFF. The chain couples TRBV4-3 to TRBJ2-1; D gene ambiguous. This CDR3 region has 14 residues. The ends were cut back, 1 base at V and 6 bases at J, with 10 bases in the middle. Germline assignment: CDR1 LGHNA and CDR2 YSLEER.

The chain has TRBV5-1 and TRBJ2-1, with 10 positions matching TRBD2. The CDR3 is made up of 15 amino acids. Germline V gene data show CDR1 as SGHRS and CDR2 as YFSETQ. V gave up 0 bases and J gave up 9 bases; unmatched junction bases: 6. CDR3 DNA sequence: TGCGCCAGCAGCTTGGGAGGTAGCGGGGGGCCTGAGCAGTTCTTC. It is translated as CASSLGGSGGPEQFF. Variable domain in full (rest from reference TRBV5-1 and TRBJ2-1): KAGVTQTPRYLIKTRGQQVTLSCSPISGHRSVSWYQQTPGQGLQFLFEYFSETQRNKGNFPGRFSGRQFSNSRSEMNVSTLELGDSALYLCASSLGGSGGPEQFFGPGTRLTVL.